This is a list of T cell receptor beta chains from one sample in a study of shared clonotypes between healthy human individuals. Produced via immunoSEQ multiplex PCR; TCRdb's table is partial and in-frame only. The table lists 470,000 or so clones, 81% of them singletons. The sample consisted of PBMCs. The receptors were gathered from a woman aged 40 to 49 in good health. Some clones in this sample may be carry-over from other donors' samples. Each CDR3 is given with its conserved first and last residue. A D gene is named only where the DNA matches it firmly. Not all rows give a size; the values are once, few, many and, for expanded clones, a class.

>-|TRBV4-1|TRBJ1-2|few
CASSQETLQGTYGYTF
TGCGCCAGCAGCCAAGAAACCCTACAGGGCACCTATGGCTACACCTTC
>TRBD1|TRBV7-3|TRBJ1-5|-
CASSFTGGSCFIDQPQHF
TGTGCCAGCAGCTTCACAGGGGGGTCCTGTTTTATTGATCAGCCCCAGCATTTT
>-|TRBV6-1|TRBJ1-4|-
CASRRRGGDDEKLFF
TGTGCCAGCAGGCGACGTGGTGGGGATGATGAAAAACTGTTTTTT
>-|TRBV7-6|TRBJ2-2|-
CASSLLGPSNTGELFF
TGTGCCAGCAGCTTACTTGGACCTTCCAACACCGGGGAGCTGTTTTTT
>-|TRBV21-1|TRBJ1-5|-
CASSKLQTRPGNQPQHF
TGTGCCAGCAGCAAACTTCAGACACGACCTGGCAATCAGCCCCAGCATTTT
>-|TRBV6-1|TRBJ2-1|-
CASSVRSASSYNEQFF
TGTGCCAGCAGTGTTCGTAGCGCAAGCTCCTACAATGAGCAGTTCTTC
>TRBD2|TRBV5-1|TRBJ2-5|-
CASSLGLAGEETQYF
TGCGCCAGCAGCCTAGGACTAGCGGGAGAAGAGACCCAGTACTTC
>-|TRBV19|TRBJ1-1|many
CASSTLQGEAFF
TGTGCCAGTAGTACACTTCAAGGTGAAGCTTTCTTT
>-|TRBV7-9|TRBJ2-5|-
CASSLVQTHQETQYF
TGTGCCAGCAGCTTAGTGCAGACTCACCAAGAGACCCAGTACTTC
>TRBD1|TRBV4-3|TRBJ2-1|-
CASSQETGISYNEQFF
TGCGCCAGCAGCCAAGAGACAGGGATTTCCTACAATGAGCAGTTCTTC
>-|TRBV9|TRBJ2-7|-
CASSVGGSSYEQYF
TGTGCCAGCAGCGTAGGGGGCAGTTCCTACGAGCAGTACTTC
>-|TRBV2|TRBJ1-1|-
CASSQWGGRNTEAFF
TGTGCCAGCAGCCAATGGGGGGGGCGAAACACTGAAGCTTTCTTT
>TRBD2|TRBV7-9|TRBJ2-1|-
CASTGGLAGGTFYNEQFF
TGTGCCAGCACCGGGGGACTAGCGGGAGGTACTTTCTACAATGAGCAGTTCTTC
>TRBD2|TRBV18|TRBJ2-1|-
CASSPRLAGGRNEQFF
TGTGCCAGCTCACCCAGACTAGCGGGAGGGCGAAATGAGCAGTTCTTC
>TRBD1|TRBV30|TRBJ1-1|-
CAWSVRGGAEAFF
TGTGCCTGGAGTGTACGAGGGGGCGCTGAAGCTTTCTTT
>-|TRBV9|TRBJ2-5|few
CASSVGSAGASETQYF
TGTGCCAGCAGCGTAGGAAGTGCGGGGGCCTCGGAGACCCAGTACTTC
>TRBD1|TRBV7-9|TRBJ2-1|once
CASSPPGGSPYNEQFF
TGTGCCAGCAGCCCCCCAGGGGGATCTCCCTACAATGAGCAGTTCTTC
>TRBD2|TRBV10-3|TRBJ2-7|once
CASMTSYYEQYF
TGTGCCAGCATGACTAGCTACTACGAGCAGTACTTC
>TRBD2|TRBV7-3|TRBJ2-7|-
CASSEGLAGAYEQYF
TGTGCCAGCAGCGAGGGACTAGCGGGGGCCTACGAGCAGTACTTC
>TRBD2|TRBV6-4|TRBJ2-1|many
CASSDSPGGDGDEQFF
TGTGCCAGCAGTGACTCCCCCGGGGGGGATGGCGATGAGCAGTTCTTC
>-|TRBV9|TRBJ2-2|-
CASRHARTGELFF
TGTGCCAGCAGACATGCCCGTACCGGGGAGCTGTTTTTT
>-|TRBV6-5|TRBJ2-6|many
CASSQLPGANVLTF
TGTGCCAGCAGTCAGTTACCTGGGGCCAACGTCCTGACTTTC
>-|TRBV7-2|TRBJ2-7|few
CASSLVHEQYF
TGTGCCAGCAGCTTAGTCCACGAGCAGTACTTC
>-|TRBV10-3|TRBJ1-2|-
CAISAETGLNYGYTF
TGTGCCATCAGTGCAGAGACAGGTCTCAACTATGGCTACACCTTC
>-|TRBV7-9|TRBJ1-1|-
CASSSQGGGEAFF
TGTGCCAGCAGCTCACAGGGAGGGGGTGAAGCTTTCTTT
>-|TRBV15|TRBJ1-2|-
CATSRDSYDGYTF
TGTGCCACCAGCAGAGACTCGTATGATGGCTACACCTTC
>-|TRBV5-4|TRBJ2-7|-
CASRSSMGPYEQYF
TGTGCCAGCAGGTCTTCTATGGGCCCCTACGAGCAGTACTTC
>TRBD2|TRBV7-3|TRBJ2-2|-
CASSLNPPGTSGTGELFF
TGTGCCAGCAGCTTAAACCCCCCCGGGACTAGCGGAACCGGGGAGCTGTTTTTT
>-|TRBV4-2|TRBJ1-3|-
CASSQDPGRGGNTIYF
TGTGCCAGCAGCCAAGATCCGGGACGGGGAGGAAACACCATATATTTT
>TRBD1|TRBV19|TRBJ2-1|few
CASSIAGTGGYNEQFF
TGTGCCAGTAGTATAGCGGGGACAGGGGGCTACAATGAGCAGTTCTTC
>TRBD2|TRBV27|TRBJ2-7|-
CASSAVLAGGHEQYF
TGTGCCAGCAGTGCCGTACTAGCGGGAGGACACGAGCAGTACTTC
>-|TRBV30|TRBJ1-2|-
CAWSVYRTALYGYTF
TGTGCCTGGAGTGTATACAGGACAGCGCTCTATGGCTACACCTTC
>TRBD2|TRBV14|TRBJ2-5|few
CASSQRGTGGQETQYF
TGTGCCAGCAGCCAACGGGGGACGGGGGGCCAAGAGACCCAGTACTTC
>-|TRBV4-3|TRBJ2-1|-
CASSQDTGGIYNEQFF
TGCGCCAGCAGCCAAGATACTGGCGGGATTTACAATGAGCAGTTCTTC
>TRBD1|TRBV7-2|TRBJ2-1|-
CASSLVTGGYNEQFF
TGTGCCAGCAGCTTAGTTACAGGGGGCTACAATGAGCAGTTCTTC
>-|TRBV30|TRBJ1-2|-
CAWSVEGNYGYTF
TGTGCCTGGAGTGTAGAGGGGAACTATGGCTACACCTTC
>TRBD2|TRBV11-2|TRBJ2-1|-
CASSLEGTSGIYNEQFF
TGTGCCAGCAGCCTGGAGGGGACTAGCGGGATCTACAATGAGCAGTTCTTC
>TRBD1|TRBV28|TRBJ1-5|few
CASSVTQGLNQPQHF
TGTGCCAGCAGTGTCACACAGGGGCTCAATCAGCCCCAGCATTTT